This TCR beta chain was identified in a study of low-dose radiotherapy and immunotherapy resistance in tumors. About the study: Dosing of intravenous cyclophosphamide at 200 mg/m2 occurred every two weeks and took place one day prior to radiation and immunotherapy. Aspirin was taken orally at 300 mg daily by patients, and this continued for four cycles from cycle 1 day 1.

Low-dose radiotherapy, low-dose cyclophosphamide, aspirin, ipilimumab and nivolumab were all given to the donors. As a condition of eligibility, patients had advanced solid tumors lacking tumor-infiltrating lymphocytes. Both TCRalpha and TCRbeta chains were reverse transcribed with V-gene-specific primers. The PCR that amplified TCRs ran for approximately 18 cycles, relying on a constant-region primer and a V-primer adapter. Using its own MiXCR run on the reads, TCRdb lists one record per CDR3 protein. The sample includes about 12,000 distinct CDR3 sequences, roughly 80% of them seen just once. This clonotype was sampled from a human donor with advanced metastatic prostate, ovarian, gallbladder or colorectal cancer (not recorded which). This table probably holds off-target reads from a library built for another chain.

The CDR3 region is CASSTGPFRPGSAFF. For the CDR3, the DNA is TGTGCCAGCAGTACAGGCCCCTTTAGGCCGGGTTCGGCTTTCTTT. V gene TRBV28 combines with J gene TRBJ1-1, with TRBD1 as a possible D gene (5 bases). CDR3 length: 15 residues. V lost 5 bases to trimming and J lost 11 bases, with 24 bases between them. CDR1 is MDHEN, CDR2 SYDVKM, per germline.